The text below deals with one T cell receptor (beta chain). Its antigen remains unknown. This sample was taken from a study of T-cell reconstitution after alpha-beta-depleted transplantation in children. Notes on the study in general: Day-60 TCRbeta diversity that was high in some patients was derived from surviving recipient T cells and thymic progenitors. By about two months after transplant, alpha-beta T cells reportedly arose from several hundred graft clones that had expanded. Newly produced T cells mostly accounted for T-cell counts and diversity one year post-transplant.

TCRbeta library preparation incorporated unique molecular identifiers. TCRdb reanalysed the PCR reads using MiXCR and keeps one entry per CDR3 protein. The table records fewer than 700,000 distinct CDR3 sequences, approximately 13% of them present only once. This sequence originates from a male patient aged 10-17 years who had a stem cell transplant for acute myeloid leukemia, so the T cells may come from the graft donor. The sample here was PBMCs, mostly from graft donor cells, taken 360 days after TCRalphabeta/CD19-depleted stem cell transplant.

This chain's CDR3 is CSAPRGSGGPDTQYF. CDR3 DNA sequence: TGCAGTGCTCCCCGGGGTAGCGGGGGACCAGATACGCAGTATTTT. The V call is TRBV20-1, the J call TRBJ2-3, with TRBD2 identical over 9 bases. The CDR3 sequence is 15 residues long. V lost 5 bases and J lost 4; bases outside the gene matches: 10. The germline V gene has CDR1 DFQATT and CDR2 SNEGSKA (reference sequence).